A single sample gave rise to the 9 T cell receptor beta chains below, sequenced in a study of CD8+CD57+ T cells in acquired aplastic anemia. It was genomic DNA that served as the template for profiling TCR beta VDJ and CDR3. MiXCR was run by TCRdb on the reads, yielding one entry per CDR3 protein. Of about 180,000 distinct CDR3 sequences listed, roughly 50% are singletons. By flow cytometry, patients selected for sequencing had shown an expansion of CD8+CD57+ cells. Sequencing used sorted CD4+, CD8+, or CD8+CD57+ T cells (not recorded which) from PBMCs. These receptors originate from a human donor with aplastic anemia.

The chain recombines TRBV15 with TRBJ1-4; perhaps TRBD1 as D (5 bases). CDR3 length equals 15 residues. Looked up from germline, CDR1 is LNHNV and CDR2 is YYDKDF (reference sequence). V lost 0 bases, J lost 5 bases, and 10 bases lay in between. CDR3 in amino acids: CATSREDSGNEKLFF. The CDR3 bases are TGTGCCACCAGCAGAGAAGACAGCGGGAATGAAAAACTGTTTTTT.

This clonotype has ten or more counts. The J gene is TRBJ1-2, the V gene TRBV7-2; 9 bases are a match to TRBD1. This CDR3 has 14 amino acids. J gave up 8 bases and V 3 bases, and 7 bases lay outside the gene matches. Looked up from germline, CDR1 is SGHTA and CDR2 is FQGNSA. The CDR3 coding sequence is TGTGCCAGCAGCTTTCTGGGACAGGGTCGGGGCTACACCTTC. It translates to CASSFLGQGRGYTF.

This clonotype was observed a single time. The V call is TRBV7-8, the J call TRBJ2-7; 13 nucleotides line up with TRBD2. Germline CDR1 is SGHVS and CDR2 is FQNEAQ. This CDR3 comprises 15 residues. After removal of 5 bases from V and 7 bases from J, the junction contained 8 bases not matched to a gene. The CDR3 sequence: CASSPTSGGAGEQYF. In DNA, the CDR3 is TGTGCCAGCAGCCCCACTAGCGGGGGGGCCGGTGAGCAGTACTTC.

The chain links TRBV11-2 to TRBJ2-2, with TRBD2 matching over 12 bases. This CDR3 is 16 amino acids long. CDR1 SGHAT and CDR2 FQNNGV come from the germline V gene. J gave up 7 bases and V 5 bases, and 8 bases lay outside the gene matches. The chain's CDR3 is CASSPYGTSGFGELFF. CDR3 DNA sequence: TGTGCCAGCAGCCCGTATGGGACTAGCGGGTTCGGGGAGCTGTTTTTT.

The CDR3 bases are TGTGCCAGCAGTGACCCCCTGACGGACGCAGCAGCTTTCTTT. It encodes CASSDPLTDAAAFF. V is TRBV25-1 and J is TRBJ1-1; D gene unclear. CDR1 and CDR2 (germline): MGHDK, SYGVNS. The CDR3 is made up of 14 amino acids. V lost 3 bases and J 10 bases, leaving 18 bases between the germline ends.

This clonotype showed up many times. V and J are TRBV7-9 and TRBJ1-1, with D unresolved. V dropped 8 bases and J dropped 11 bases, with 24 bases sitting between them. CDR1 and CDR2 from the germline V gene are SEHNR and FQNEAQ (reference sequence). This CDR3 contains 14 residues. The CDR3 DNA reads TGTGCCAGCCGCCCCGACTCCCAAGATGGCGTTGCTTTCTTT. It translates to CASRPDSQDGVAFF.

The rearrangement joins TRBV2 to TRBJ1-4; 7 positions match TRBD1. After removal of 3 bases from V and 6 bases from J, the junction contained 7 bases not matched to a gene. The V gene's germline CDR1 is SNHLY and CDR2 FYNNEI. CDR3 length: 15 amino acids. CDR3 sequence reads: CASSEIQGRYEKLFF. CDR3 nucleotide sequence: TGTGCCAGCAGTGAGATACAGGGGCGCTATGAAAAACTGTTTTTT. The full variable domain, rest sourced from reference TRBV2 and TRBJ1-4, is EPEVTQTPSHQVTQMGQEVILRCVPISNHLYFYWYRQILGQKVEFLVSFYNNEISEKSEIFDDQFSVERPDGSNFTLKIRSTKLEDSAMYFCASSEIQGRYEKLFFGSGTQLSVL.

CDR3 bases: TGCGCCAGCAGCTTGGCCTGGAAGGAAACCGGGGAGCTGTTTTTT. It encodes CASSLAWKETGELFF. This chain uses TRBV5-1 with TRBJ2-2; D gene uncertain. With 0 bases removed from V and 5 bases from J, the gap between germline ends came to 11 bases. Germline V gives CDR1 SGHRS, CDR2 YFSETQ. CDR3 length: 15 residues.

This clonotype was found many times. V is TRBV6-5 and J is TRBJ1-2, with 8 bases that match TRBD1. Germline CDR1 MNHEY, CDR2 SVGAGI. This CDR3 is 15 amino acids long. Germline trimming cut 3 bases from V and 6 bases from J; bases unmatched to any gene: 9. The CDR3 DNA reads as TGTGCCAGCAGTTATCAGCAGGGGGCGCCGGATGGCTACACCTTC. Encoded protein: CASSYQQGAPDGYTF.